These 32 T cell receptor beta chains originate from one sample sequenced in a study of T-cell memory formation after mild COVID-19. MiXCR was run by TCRdb on the 5' RACE reads, yielding one entry per CDR3 protein. The sample lists under 700,000 distinct CDR3 sequences, roughly 20% seen once, with about 12% in the top ten. Sample: PBMCs or a T cell subset sorted from them (not recorded which). The origin of the receptors is an adult woman who had mild COVID-19 (a few samples of this study predate the infection). Cell type and time point are not known.

This clonotype was found a few times. The V call is TRBV11-3, the J call TRBJ2-3, with TRBD1 matching 7 bases. After removal of 5 bases from V and 2 bases from J, the junction contained 7 bases not matched to a gene. CDR1 and CDR2 from the germline V gene are SGHNT and YENEEA. This CDR3 region has 15 residues. The DNA of the CDR3 is TGTGCCAGCAGCGGGACAGAATTGCTCACAGATACGCAGTATTTT. Its protein is CASSGTELLTDTQYF.

This clonotype was counted only a few times. The chain joins TRBV25-1 to TRBJ2-7; 7 nucleotides match TRBD1. The CDR3 is 17 residues long. V lost 3 bases and J lost 0; bases outside the gene matches: 11. Germline CDR1 and CDR2: MGHDK and SYGVNS. The CDR3 nucleotides read TGTGCCAGCAGTGACCAAATGACAGGGACGAGCTCCTACGAGCAGTACTTC. Amino acids: CASSDQMTGTSSYEQYF.

This clonotype has just a few counts. This rearrangement joins TRBV20-1 to TRBJ2-1; 10 nucleotides align to TRBD2. Germline CDR1 DFQATT, CDR2 SNEGSKA (reference sequence). The CDR3 is 14 residues long. J lost 5 bases, V lost 4 bases, and 5 bases had no gene match. DNA for the CDR3: TGCAGTGCTATGGGACTAGCGACCAACAATGAGCAGTTCTTC. Its translation: CSAMGLATNNEQFF.

This clonotype was found a few times. The chain carries TRBV18 and TRBJ2-7; 9 bases are a match to TRBD2. After removal of 3 bases from V and 3 bases from J, the junction contained 6 bases not matched to a gene. The CDR3 runs to 15 residues. Germline CDR1 and CDR2: KGHSH and LQKENI. The CDR3 DNA sequence: TGTGCCAGCTCACCTATGGCTAGCGGGGTCTACGAGCAGTACTTC. This translates into CASSPMASGVYEQYF.

The rearrangement joins TRBV27 to TRBJ2-5; D perhaps matches TRBD1 (5 bases). V was clipped by 3 bases and J by 5 bases, with 13 bases between them. Germline-derived CDR1 and CDR2 are MNHEY and SMNVEV (reference sequence). This CDR3 is 14 amino acids long. CDR3 DNA sequence: TGTGCCAGCAGTTTGCAAAGGGGTAGGGAGACCCAGTACTTC. Amino acid sequence: CASSLQRGRETQYF.

Only a few counts were recorded for this clonotype. The chain is built from TRBV6-5 and TRBJ2-1; 10 bases are shared with TRBD2. CDR1 and CDR2 (germline): MNHEY, SVGAGI. The CDR3 is made up of 16 amino acids. The V gene end was trimmed by 2 bases and the J gene end by 5 bases; junction bases not matched to a gene: 6. The CDR3 spells CASSYEAGGPDNEQFF. CDR3 sequence (DNA): TGTGCCAGCAGTTACGAAGCGGGGGGGCCTGACAATGAGCAGTTCTTC.

This clonotype was counted between two and nine times. The chain uses TRBV6-5 and TRBJ2-7; a possible D gene is TRBD2 (6 bases). V was shortened by 7 bases and J by 1 base, with 14 bases between the two germline ends. Germline-derived CDR1 and CDR2 are MNHEY and SVGAGI. CDR3 length: 14 residues. The CDR3 region has the DNA TGTGCCAGCACCCACATGGCGGGGTCCTACGAGCAGTACTTC. Translating it yields CASTHMAGSYEQYF.

The genes are TRBV12-3 or TRBV12-4 and TRBJ1-2; unclear D gene. The CDR3 is 13 residues long. V was shortened by 6 bases and J by 7 bases, with 15 bases between the two germline ends. In DNA, the CDR3 is TGTGCCAGCAGCCCTGTTGGCCCAGGTGGCTACACCTTC. Translated: CASSPVGPGGYTF.

This clonotype has only a few counts. The CDR3 protein is CASSWGGENEQFF. Here the CDR3 DNA reads TGTGCCAGCAGCTGGGGCGGGGAAAATGAGCAGTTCTTC. The rearrangement uses TRBV5-5 and TRBJ2-1; D possibly corresponds to TRBD2 (6 bases). The V gene's germline CDR1 is SGHKS and CDR2 YYEKEE (reference sequence). CDR3 length equals 13 residues. V shed 3 bases and J shed 7 bases, with 11 bases lying between them.

This clonotype was recorded a few times. The chain uses TRBV5-1 and TRBJ2-3, with TRBD2 as a possible D gene (5 bases). This CDR3 contains 17 residues. Germline V gene sequence: CDR1 SGHRS, CDR2 YFSETQ. Trimming removed 0 bases at V and 0 bases at J, with 14 bases between. The CDR3 DNA reads as TGCGCCAGCAGCTTGGTCGAGAGCGGTGTTAGCACAGATACGCAGTATTTT. Translation gives CASSLVESGVSTDTQYF.

This rearrangement joins TRBV29-1 to TRBJ2-1; 10 bases match TRBD2. The CDR3 length is 13 residues. Germline CDR1 reads SQVTM; CDR2 reads ANQGSEA. V lost 7 bases to trimming and J lost 7 bases; unmatched junction nucleotides: 7. Here the CDR3 DNA reads TGCAGCGCCCCGAGCGGGGGGGCGAATGAGCAGTTCTTC. Amino acids: CSAPSGGANEQFF.

This clonotype was found a few times. J is TRBJ2-1 and V is TRBV3-1; TRBD1 might be the D (5 bases). Between the trimmed V and J ends, which lost 3 bases and 2 bases, there was a span of 14 bases. Per germline, CDR1 LGHDT and CDR2 YNNKEL (reference sequence). CDR3 length: 16 amino acids. The CDR3 region has the DNA TGTGCCAGCAGCCACTTCGCAGGGCTTACCTACAATGAGCAGTTCTTC. This sequence encodes CASSHFAGLTYNEQFF.

This rearrangement joins TRBV20-1 to TRBJ2-5; 8 nucleotides align to TRBD1. From germline, CDR1 is DFQATT and CDR2 SNEGSKA (reference sequence). Trimming cost V 0 bases and J 7 bases; bases outside gene matches: 13. The CDR3 consists of 16 residues. The CDR3 is CSARDPRQGISGTQYF. Written as DNA, the CDR3 is TGCAGTGCTAGAGATCCGCGACAGGGGATCTCGGGGACCCAGTACTTC.

A few counts support this clonotype. The chain is built from TRBV5-1 and TRBJ2-7; tentatively, D is TRBD2 (5 bases). CDR1 and CDR2 (germline): SGHRS, YFSETQ. The CDR3 is 14 residues long. The germline V and J ends were trimmed by 0 bases and 3 bases, with 10 bases remaining between them. The CDR3 bases are TGCGCCAGCAGCTTGGGCGCGGGCCGCTACGAGCAGTACTTC. It specifies CASSLGAGRYEQYF. The full variable domain, with the rest looked up from reference TRBV5-1 and TRBJ2-7, is KAGVTQTPRYLIKTRGQQVTLSCSPISGHRSVSWYQQTPGQGLQFLFEYFSETQRNKGNFPGRFSGRQFSNSRSEMNVSTLELGDSALYLCASSLGAGRYEQYFGPGTRLTVT.

V and J are TRBV6-1 and TRBJ2-1; 11 nucleotides line up with TRBD2. This CDR3 contains 15 residues. Germline loops: CDR1 MNHNS, CDR2 SASEGT. V shed 4 bases, J shed 9 bases, and the junction held 8 bases outside the gene matches. CDR3 residues: CASSGVAGGPGEQFF. CDR3 sequence (DNA): TGTGCCAGCAGTGGAGTAGCGGGAGGGCCGGGTGAGCAGTTCTTC.

This clonotype was found a few times. This sequence joins TRBV7-2 and TRBJ1-2; possible D gene TRBD1, 6 bases. The germline V and J ends were trimmed by 4 bases and 4 bases, with 13 bases remaining between them. The CDR3 has 14 residues. Germline V lookup: CDR1 SGHTA, CDR2 FQGNSA. DNA of the CDR3: TGTGCCAGCAGCTCCCGGGGGGCTTCCTATGGCTACACCTTC. Translating gives CASSSRGASYGYTF.

The V gene is TRBV4-3, the J gene TRBJ2-3; the match to TRBD1 covers 10 bases. Unmatched junction bases numbered 0, after V lost 0 bases and J lost 3 bases. Germline CDR1 is LGHNA and CDR2 is YSLEER. The CDR3 runs 15 residues. The CDR3 loop reads CASSQEDRGTDTQYF. Written as DNA, the CDR3 is TGCGCCAGCAGCCAAGAGGACAGGGGGACAGATACGCAGTATTTT.

At least ten counts were recorded for this clonotype. The rearrangement links TRBV5-5 to TRBJ2-7; the match to TRBD1 covers 7 bases. V was pared by 3 bases and J by 3 bases, with 3 bases of the junction left unmatched. The germline CDR1 and CDR2 sequences are SGHKS and YYEKEE (reference sequence). CDR3 size: 13 residues. The CDR3 DNA sequence: TGTGCCAGCAGCTCAGGGGGAGTCTACGAGCAGTACTTC. Protein product: CASSSGGVYEQYF.

This clonotype showed up just a few times. The chain links TRBV9 to TRBJ2-3, with 8 positions matching TRBD1. The CDR3 consists of 15 residues. Germline assignment: CDR1 SGDLS and CDR2 YYNGEE. V shed 0 bases and J 1 base; nucleotides not matched to a gene: 1. The CDR3 region has the DNA TGTGCCAGCAGCGTAGCGACAGGGGGCACAGATACGCAGTATTTT. This encodes CASSVATGGTDTQYF.

This clonotype came up a few times. The chain is built from TRBV7-6 and TRBJ2-7; the match to TRBD1 covers 9 bases. The CDR3 has 13 residues. Trimming cost V 4 bases and J 6 bases; bases outside gene matches: 4. Per germline, CDR1 SGHVS and CDR2 FNYEAQ. The chain's CDR3 is CASSYTGGGEQYF. DNA of the CDR3: TGTGCCAGCAGCTATACAGGGGGCGGCGAGCAGTACTTC.

This clonotype was counted only a few times. This chain connects TRBV12-3 or TRBV12-4 to TRBJ1-3, with D perhaps TRBD1 (6 bases). Trimming removed 6 bases at V and 8 bases at J, with 20 bases between. CDR3 size: 15 residues. In nucleotides, the CDR3 is TGTGCCAGCAGCTTCATGGCAGGGGAAGGGGACACCATATATTTT. Protein product: CASSFMAGEGDTIYF.

V gene TRBV18 combines with J gene TRBJ1-2; no definite D call. Trimming cost V 0 bases and J 2 bases, with 4 bases left between them. Germline CDR1 is KGHSH and CDR2 is LQKENI. The CDR3 contains 13 residues. The chain's CDR3 is CASSPPINYGYTF. In nucleotides, the CDR3 is TGTGCCAGCTCACCACCAATAAACTATGGCTACACCTTC.

The chain is built from TRBV5-4 and TRBJ1-1; tentatively, D is TRBD1 (6 bases). The CDR3 spans 15 residues. CDR1 and CDR2 (germline): SGHNT, YYREEE (reference sequence). Trimming removed 1 base from V and 4 bases from J, with 14 bases in between. CDR3 residues: CASSLSPGEGTEAFF. The DNA of the CDR3 is TGTGCCAGCAGCTTGTCCCCAGGGGAGGGCACTGAAGCTTTCTTT.

There are a few counts of this clonotype. V is TRBV7-9 and J is TRBJ2-7; a possible D gene is TRBD2 (7 bases). Trimming stripped 5 bases from V and 7 bases from J, with 18 bases between. The CDR3 has 14 residues. Germline assignment: CDR1 SEHNR and CDR2 FQNEAQ (reference sequence). The CDR3 DNA reads TGTGCCAGCAGCCTGCGGGGGCTCGGAGGGGAGCAGTACTTC. It yields the protein CASSLRGLGGEQYF.

J is TRBJ2-3 and V is TRBV6-1; D is undetermined. V dropped 3 bases and J dropped 7 bases, with 11 bases sitting between them. There are 13 residues in the CDR3. The germline gives CDR1 MNHNS, CDR2 SASEGT. The CDR3 nucleotides read TGTGCCAGCAGTGAGATAAGTGGTAATACGCAGTATTTT. Translation gives CASSEISGNTQYF.

The chain combines TRBV20-1 with TRBJ2-1; 9 nucleotides match TRBD2. This CDR3 is 17 amino acids long. V dropped 0 bases and J dropped 5; count of bases not matched to a gene: 11. Per the germline V gene, CDR1 is DFQATT and CDR2 is SNEGSKA (reference sequence). The CDR3 coding sequence is TGCAGTGCTAGAGAGACGTTGCAGCGGGGGGTCGACAATGAGCAGTTCTTC. This gives the protein CSARETLQRGVDNEQFF.

This clonotype occurred a few times. V gene TRBV7-9 combines with J gene TRBJ2-5; D is undetermined. Per the germline V gene, CDR1 is SEHNR and CDR2 is FQNEAQ (reference sequence). Trimming took 8 bases from V and 4 from J, leaving 11 bases between them. CDR3 size: 12 residues. CDR3 nucleotide sequence: TGTGCCAGCGGCGATCCAGCAGAGACCCAGTACTTC. This codes for CASGDPAETQYF.

This clonotype was counted a few times. This chain connects TRBV12-3 or TRBV12-4 to TRBJ2-7; D gene ambiguous. Trimming shortened V by 7 bases and J by 6 bases, and 10 bases separated the two germline ends. This CDR3 has 11 amino acids. The CDR3 region is CASTSWGEQYF. As DNA, the CDR3 is TGTGCCAGCACCTCTTGGGGCGAGCAGTACTTC.

This clonotype was counted at least ten times. CDR3: CASSLGFKTGETQYF. As DNA, the CDR3 is TGTGCCAGCAGCTTAGGCTTTAAGACGGGGGAGACCCAGTACTTC. The rearrangement joins TRBV7-6 to TRBJ2-5; weak D call: TRBD2 (5 bases). Trimming removed 1 base from V and 5 bases from J, with 14 bases in between. CDR3 length: 15 residues. Germline CDR1 reads SGHVS; CDR2 reads FNYEAQ.

This clonotype was picked up a small number of times. V is TRBV5-6 and J is TRBJ2-7; 8 bases agree with TRBD1. CDR1 and CDR2 from the germline V gene are SGHDT and YYEEEE. V gave up 2 bases and J gave up 3 bases; unmatched junction bases: 4. CDR3 length: 14 amino acids. As DNA, the CDR3 is TGTGCCAGCAGCTTACGACAGGGGTACTACGAGCAGTACTTC. Translating gives CASSLRQGYYEQYF. Variable domain in full (rest from reference TRBV5-6 and TRBJ2-7): DAGVTQSPTHLIKTRGQQVTLRCSPKSGHDTVSWYQQALGQGPQFIFQYYEEEERQRGNFPDRFSGHQFPNYSSELNVNALLLGDSALYLCASSLRQGYYEQYFGPGTRLTVT.

This clonotype was recorded many times. The V and J genes are TRBV15 and TRBJ1-2; D unresolved. Germline values: CDR1 LNHNV, CDR2 YYDKDF (reference sequence). The CDR3 has 13 residues. The V end was cut by 1 base, the J end by 0 bases, with 3 bases between. The CDR3: CATSRGTNYGYTF. DNA for the CDR3: TGTGCCACCAGCAGAGGGACTAACTATGGCTACACCTTC.

The rearrangement uses TRBV24-1 and TRBJ1-2; D remains ambiguous. This CDR3 region has 13 residues. Germline V gene lookup returns CDR1 KGHDR and CDR2 SFDVKD. V lost 9 bases and J 6 bases, leaving 16 bases between the germline ends. CDR3 DNA: TGTGCCACCCGAGCCGCCGCGAGCGATGGCTACACCTTC. Translating gives CATRAAASDGYTF.